Each of the 25 T cell receptor beta chains below was sequenced from the same sample in a study of blood T cell repertoires in COVID-19. Some clones are missing from TCRdb's copy, which holds only in-frame ones; the method was immunoSEQ multiplex PCR. This sample has some 64,000 clones; approximately 91% occur once, and the top ten carry roughly 4%. The sequenced sample consisted of peripheral blood. The origin of the receptors is a man aged 65 to 79 with acute or convalescent COVID-19.

The chain combines TRBV5-6 with TRBJ2-7; no definite D call. Germline loops: CDR1 SGHDT, CDR2 YYEEEE. The CDR3 is 13 residues long. V lost 4 bases and J lost 0, with 8 bases in between. The CDR3 nucleotides read TGTGCCAGCAGCCCCGGCGGCTCCTACGAGCAGTACTTC. Translated: CASSPGGSYEQYF.

The chain uses TRBV27 and TRBJ1-6; D possibly corresponds to TRBD1 (6 bases). CDR3 length equals 15 residues. The V end was cut by 4 bases, the J end by 9 bases, with 16 bases between. The germline V gene encodes CDR1 MNHEY and CDR2 SMNVEV (reference sequence). DNA of the CDR3: TGTGCCAGCAGTTACCAACAGGGTATAGGTTCACCCCTCCACTTT. It specifies CASSYQQGIGSPLHF.

The chain links TRBV11-3 to TRBJ2-1, with 9 bases aligning to TRBD2. The CDR3 is 15 residues long. J was trimmed by 3 bases and V by 1 base; bases with no gene match: 1. The germline gives CDR1 SGHNT, CDR2 YENEEA. CDR3 nucleotide sequence: TGTGCCAGCAGCTTAGGCGGGGGGGTCTACAATGAGCAGTTCTTC. This codes for CASSLGGGVYNEQFF.

The chain combines TRBV24-1 with TRBJ1-3; 7 nucleotides line up with TRBD1. The CDR3 runs to 16 residues. J lost 3 bases, V lost 2 bases, and 6 bases had no gene match. Germline V lookup: CDR1 KGHDR, CDR2 SFDVKD. CDR3 sequence: CATSDSRGQGGNTIYF. The CDR3 nucleotides are TGTGCCACCAGTGATTCTAGGGGGCAAGGTGGAAACACCATATATTTT.

The chain uses TRBV3-1 (or the pseudogene TRBV3-2) and TRBJ2-2; possibly TRBD1 for D (5 bases). Germline V gene data show CDR1 as LGHDT and CDR2 as YNNKEL (reference sequence). V dropped 2 bases and J dropped 4 bases, with 8 bases sitting between them. The CDR3 is made up of 14 amino acids. The CDR3 loop is CASSQPGSTGELFF. The CDR3, as DNA: TGTGCCAGCAGCCAACCAGGGTCCACCGGGGAGCTGTTTTTT.

The chain couples TRBV25-1 to TRBJ1-4; D unresolved. With 1 base removed from V and 8 bases from J, the gap between germline ends came to 14 bases. Germline values: CDR1 MGHDK, CDR2 SYGVNS. The CDR3 is 15 amino acids. The CDR3 DNA follows: TGTGCCAGCAGTGAATGGAGTATAAGTTACGAAAAACTGTTTTTT. This translates into CASSEWSISYEKLFF. Filled out from reference TRBV25-1 and TRBJ1-4, the complete variable domain reads EADIYQTPRYLVIGTGKKITLECSQTMGHDKMYWYQQDPGMELHLIHYSYGVNSTEKGDLSSESTVSRIRTEHFPLTLESARPSHTSQYLCASSEWSISYEKLFFGSGTQLSVL.

Worth noting for this clone: Additional DNA sequences in this sample encode the identical CDR3. The chain uses TRBV7-2 and TRBJ2-7, with D tentatively TRBD1 (6 bases). This CDR3 comprises 15 residues. V shed 1 base and J shed 4 bases, with 14 bases lying between them. Germline values: CDR1 SGHTA, CDR2 FQGNSA. CDR3 DNA sequence: TGTGCCAGCAGCTTAGACGGGACAAGAACTTACGAGCAGTACTTC. Translated, it gives CASSLDGTRTYEQYF.

This clone appeared a single time. The chain links TRBV11-2 to TRBJ1-1; TRBD1 matches at 7 bases. In germline, CDR1 is SGHAT, CDR2 FQNNGV. After removal of 6 bases from V and 1 base from J, the junction contained 11 bases not matched to a gene. The CDR3 sequence is 16 residues long. CDR3 nucleotides: TGTGCCAGCAGTCCCCAAGAGGACAGGAGGAACACTGAAGCTTTCTTT. Amino acids: CASSPQEDRRNTEAFF.

The rearrangement joins TRBV27 to TRBJ2-3, with 14 bases identical to TRBD2. Germline V gene lookup returns CDR1 MNHEY and CDR2 SMNVEV (reference sequence). The CDR3 has 20 residues. Trimming at V came to 5 bases and at J to 4 bases, leaving 17 bases not matched to a gene. CDR3: CASSISPTSGGEGGADTQYF. The CDR3 DNA is TGTGCCAGCAGTATCAGCCCGACTAGCGGGGGGGAAGGAGGGGCAGATACGCAGTATTTT.

J is TRBJ2-3 and V is TRBV10-3; possibly TRBD2 for D (6 bases). There are 12 residues in the CDR3. Per the germline V gene, CDR1 is ENHRY and CDR2 is SYGVKD. Trimming cost V 4 bases and J 8 bases, with 10 bases left between them. The CDR3 bases are TGTGCCATCAGTGGGGAGGCAGTTACGCAGTATTTT. As protein: CAISGEAVTQYF.

The chain employs TRBV19 and TRBJ2-2, with TRBD1 identical over 10 bases. Germline V gene lookup returns CDR1 LNHDA and CDR2 SQIVND (reference sequence). V lost 5 bases and J lost 7; bases outside the gene matches: 10. The CDR3 covers 16 residues. The CDR3 protein is CASSPTTGGAGGELFF. The CDR3 nucleotides are TGTGCCAGTAGTCCGACGACAGGGGGCGCCGGCGGGGAGCTGTTTTTT.

V gene TRBV7-9 combines with J gene TRBJ1-3; no definite D call. Trimming shortened V by 8 bases and J by 0 bases, and 14 bases separated the two germline ends. The CDR3 covers 15 residues. The germline CDR1 and CDR2 sequences are SEHNR and FQNEAQ (reference sequence). CDR3 DNA sequence: TGTGCCAGCGGGCTACCCGGGATCTCTGGAAACACCATATATTTT. Encoded protein: CASGLPGISGNTIYF.

The rearrangement uses TRBV7-8 and TRBJ1-2, with D possibly TRBD1 on 6 matching bases. The CDR3 loop spans 16 amino acids. V was trimmed by 5 bases and J by 4 bases, leaving 20 bases between them. Germline values: CDR1 SGHVS, CDR2 FQNEAQ. CDR3 DNA: TGTGCCAGCAGCCCCGGACAGTCTTGGTCAATCTATGGCTACACCTTC. Residues: CASSPGQSWSIYGYTF.

V gene TRBV9 combines with J gene TRBJ1-1; maybe TRBD1 (6 bases). Per the germline V gene, CDR1 is SGDLS and CDR2 is YYNGEE. The CDR3 covers 17 residues. V was clipped by 0 bases and J by 1 base, with 16 bases between them. The CDR3 nucleotides are TGTGCCAGCAGCGTAGTTAAAAGGACAGATGAGAACACTGAAGCTTTCTTT. Protein: CASSVVKRTDENTEAFF. The full variable domain, completed using reference TRBV9 and TRBJ1-1, is DSGVTQTPKHLITATGQRVTLRCSPRSGDLSVYWYQQSLDQGLQFLIQYYNGEERAKGNILERFSAQQFPDLHSELNLSSLELGDSALYFCASSVVKRTDENTEAFFGQGTRLTVV.

The J gene is TRBJ2-7, the V gene TRBV13; 11 bases match TRBD1. The CDR3 has 15 residues. With 2 bases clipped from V and 3 bases from J, the junction kept 3 bases outside the gene matches. CDR1 PRHDT and CDR2 FYEKMQ come from the germline V gene (reference sequence). The CDR3 spells CASSLKGQGGYEQYF. The DNA for the CDR3 is TGTGCCAGCAGCTTAAAGGGACAGGGGGGCTACGAGCAGTACTTC.

V usage is TRBV12-3 or TRBV12-4 and J usage is TRBJ1-1; 11 positions agree with TRBD1. After removal of 6 bases from V and 8 bases from J, the junction contained 5 bases not matched to a gene. This CDR3 region has 13 residues. The CDR3 DNA reads as TGTGCCAGCAGCCAGGACAGGGGGCAAGAAGCTTTCTTT. It yields the protein CASSQDRGQEAFF.

The rearrangement joins TRBV29-1 to TRBJ2-2, with 8 bases that match TRBD1. Germline-derived CDR1 and CDR2 are SQVTM and ANQGSEA. The CDR3 is made up of 14 amino acids. Here the CDR3 DNA reads TGCAGTGCCCGACAGGGGAGGAACACCGGGGAGCTGTTTTTT. This encodes CSARQGRNTGELFF.

Points on this clone: Different DNA sequences within this sample yield the same CDR3. V usage is TRBV7-2 and J usage is TRBJ2-2; 10 nucleotides agree with TRBD2. This CDR3 is built from 15 residues. Germline CDR1 is SGHTA and CDR2 is FQGNSA. The junction had 8 bases not matched to a gene; V was cut back by 6 bases and J by 7 bases. The CDR3 reads CASSWTSGQNGELFF. The DNA of the CDR3 is TGTGCCAGCAGTTGGACTAGCGGCCAGAACGGGGAGCTGTTTTTT.

This chain links TRBV10-2 with TRBJ2-3; no clear D. The CDR3 consists of 15 residues. Germline CDR1 WSHSY, CDR2 SAAADI. Trimming cost V 4 bases and J 0 bases, with 11 bases left between them. CDR3 nucleotides: TGCGCCAGCAGTGCGACACCCTCTAGCACAGATACGCAGTATTTT. Its translation: CASSATPSSTDTQYF.

This clone was seen once. This chain connects TRBV4-1 to TRBJ2-2; 7 bases fit TRBD2. The trim removed 6 bases at V and 3 bases at J, leaving 7 bases unmatched. Germline V lookup: CDR1 MGHRA, CDR2 YSYEKL. This CDR3 is 15 amino acids long. The CDR3 DNA is TGCGCCAGCAGTCTGGGACTACCCTACACCGGGGAGCTGTTTTTT. It is translated as CASSLGLPYTGELFF.

The chain employs TRBV11-2 and TRBJ1-6; D gene ambiguous. Trimming took off 2 bases at V and 1 base at J, with 15 bases between the two ends. The V gene's germline CDR1 is SGHAT and CDR2 FQNNGV. This CDR3 spans 18 amino acids. For the CDR3, the DNA is TGTGCCAGCAGCTTACAGTTCGGCGGTAGTTCCTATAATTCACCCCTCCACTTT. This codes for CASSLQFGGSSYNSPLHF.

The rearrangement links TRBV27 to TRBJ1-1; TRBD1 matches 7 bases. This CDR3 comprises 14 residues. The V gene's germline CDR1 is MNHEY and CDR2 SMNVEV (reference sequence). V lost 6 bases to trimming and J lost 4 bases; unmatched junction nucleotides: 8. The CDR3 loop is CASRYTGVATEAFF. The CDR3 DNA follows: TGTGCCAGCAGATATACAGGGGTGGCCACTGAAGCTTTCTTT.

V and J are TRBV5-6 and TRBJ2-7; tentatively, D is TRBD1 (6 bases). Germline values: CDR1 SGHDT, CDR2 YYEEEE. The CDR3 contains 13 residues. V was pared by 3 bases and J by 9 bases, with 16 bases between. This CDR3 reads CASSSPSGVPQYF. The DNA of the CDR3 is TGTGCCAGCAGCTCTCCTTCAGGGGTACCGCAGTACTTC.

This chain links TRBV5-1 with TRBJ2-7, with 9 positions matching TRBD2. Germline CDR1 SGHRS, CDR2 YFSETQ. This CDR3 is 15 amino acids long. V was clipped by 0 bases and J by 5 bases; unmatched bases: 6. The CDR3 DNA follows: TGCGCCAGCAGCTTGGTGGCCCTAGCGGGGAACGAGCAGTACTTC. The encoded protein is CASSLVALAGNEQYF.

V usage is TRBV5-1 and J usage is TRBJ2-3; a possible D gene is TRBD2 (5 bases). V dropped 4 bases and J dropped 2 bases, with 14 bases sitting between them. The germline V gene encodes CDR1 SGHRS and CDR2 YFSETQ. This CDR3 contains 15 residues. DNA of the CDR3: TGCGCCAGCAGCCTGAGCGGACTGAACACAGATACGCAGTATTTT. Translating gives CASSLSGLNTDTQYF. The full variable domain, its missing parts supplied by reference TRBV5-1 and TRBJ2-3, is KAGVTQTPRYLIKTRGQQVTLSCSPISGHRSVSWYQQTPGQGLQFLFEYFSETQRNKGNFPGRFSGRQFSNSRSEMNVSTLELGDSALYLCASSLSGLNTDTQYFGPGTRLTVL.